This TCR beta chain was found in a study of shared clonotypes between healthy human individuals. Study-wide context: There were three CD4 naive, three CD4 memory, two CD8 naive and one CD8 memory plates per donor. Study findings and constraints: Clonotype sharing across donors was expected to vary with sequencing depth.

Note on this clone: No antigen is known for it.

Genomic DNA from each subset was divided evenly over several immunoSEQ plates. Method: immunoSEQ multiplex PCR; TCRdb's copy keeps in-frame clones and lacks some. This sample has 1,400,000 or so clones, with just under 99% found just once. There were no recent acute infections or vaccinations among the donors, who were healthy HIV-negative adults. The sequence derives from a man aged 25-45 years in good health. Sequencing was performed on naive CD4+ T cells sorted from blood. Subset reported: CD45RA+ positively selected.

Written as DNA, the CDR3 is TGTGCCACCAGCAGTCCTAGACAGGGAATAGGGCCCCAGCATTTT. It codes for CATSSPRQGIGPQHF. This sequence joins TRBV15 and TRBJ1-5, with 7 bases matching TRBD1. This CDR3 is 15 amino acids long. Germline loops: CDR1 LNHNV, CDR2 YYDKDF (reference sequence). V dropped 3 bases and J dropped 9; count of bases not matched to a gene: 11.